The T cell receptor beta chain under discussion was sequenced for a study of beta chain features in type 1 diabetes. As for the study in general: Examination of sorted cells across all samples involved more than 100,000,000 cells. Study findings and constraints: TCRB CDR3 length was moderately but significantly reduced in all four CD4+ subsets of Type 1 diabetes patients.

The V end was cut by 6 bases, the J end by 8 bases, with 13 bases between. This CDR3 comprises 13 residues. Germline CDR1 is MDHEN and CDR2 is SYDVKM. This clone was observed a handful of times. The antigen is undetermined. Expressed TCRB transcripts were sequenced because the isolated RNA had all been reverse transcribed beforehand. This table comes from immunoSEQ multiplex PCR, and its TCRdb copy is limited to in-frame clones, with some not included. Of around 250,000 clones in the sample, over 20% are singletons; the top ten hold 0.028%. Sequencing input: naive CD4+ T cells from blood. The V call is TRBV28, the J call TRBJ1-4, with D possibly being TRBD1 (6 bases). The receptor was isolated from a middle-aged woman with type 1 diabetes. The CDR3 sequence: CASRTGIQEKLFF. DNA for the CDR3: TGTGCCAGCAGAACAGGGATTCAGGAAAAACTGTTTTTT.